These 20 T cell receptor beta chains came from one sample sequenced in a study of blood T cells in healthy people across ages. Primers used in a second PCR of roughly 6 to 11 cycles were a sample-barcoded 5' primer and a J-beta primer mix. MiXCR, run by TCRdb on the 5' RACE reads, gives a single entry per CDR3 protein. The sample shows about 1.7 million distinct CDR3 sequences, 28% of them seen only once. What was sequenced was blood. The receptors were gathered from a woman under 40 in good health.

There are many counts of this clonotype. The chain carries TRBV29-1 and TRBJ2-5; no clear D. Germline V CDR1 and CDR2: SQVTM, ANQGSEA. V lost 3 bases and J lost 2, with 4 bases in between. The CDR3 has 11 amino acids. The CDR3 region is CSVEGQETQYF. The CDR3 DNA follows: TGCAGCGTTGAGGGGCAAGAGACCCAGTACTTC. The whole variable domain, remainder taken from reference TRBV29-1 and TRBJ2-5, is SAVISQKPSRDICQRGTSLTIQCQVDSQVTMMFWYRQQPGQSLTLIATANQGSEATYESGFVIDKFPISRPNLTFSTLTVSNMSPEDSSIYLCSVEGQETQYFGPGTRLLVL.

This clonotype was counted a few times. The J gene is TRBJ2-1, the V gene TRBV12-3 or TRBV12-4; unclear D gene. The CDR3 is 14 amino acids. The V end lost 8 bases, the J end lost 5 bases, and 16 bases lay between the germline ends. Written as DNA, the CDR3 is TGTGCCAGCTCGAGAGTAGGGAACCACAATGAGCAGTTCTTC. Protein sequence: CASSRVGNHNEQFF.

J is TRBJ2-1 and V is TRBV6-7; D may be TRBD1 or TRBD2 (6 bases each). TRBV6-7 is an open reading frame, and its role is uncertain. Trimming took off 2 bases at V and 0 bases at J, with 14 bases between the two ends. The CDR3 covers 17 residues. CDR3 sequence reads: CASSYVEGGSSYNEQFF. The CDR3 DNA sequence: TGTGCCAGCAGTTACGTCGAGGGGGGTAGCTCCTACAATGAGCAGTTCTTC.

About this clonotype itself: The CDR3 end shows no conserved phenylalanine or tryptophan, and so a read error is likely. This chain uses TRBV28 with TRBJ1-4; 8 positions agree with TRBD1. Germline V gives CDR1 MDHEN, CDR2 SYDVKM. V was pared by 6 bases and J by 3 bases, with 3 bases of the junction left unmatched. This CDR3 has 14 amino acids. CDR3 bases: TGTGCCAGCAGGTCGGACAGGGCTAATGAAAAACTGTTTTGT. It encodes CASRSDRANEKLFC.

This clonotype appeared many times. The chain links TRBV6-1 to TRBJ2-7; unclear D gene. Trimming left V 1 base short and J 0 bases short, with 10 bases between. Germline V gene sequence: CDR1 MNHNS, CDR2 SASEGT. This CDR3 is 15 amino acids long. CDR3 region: CASSEGVEGSYEQYF. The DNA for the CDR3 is TGTGCCAGCAGTGAAGGAGTGGAAGGCTCCTACGAGCAGTACTTC.

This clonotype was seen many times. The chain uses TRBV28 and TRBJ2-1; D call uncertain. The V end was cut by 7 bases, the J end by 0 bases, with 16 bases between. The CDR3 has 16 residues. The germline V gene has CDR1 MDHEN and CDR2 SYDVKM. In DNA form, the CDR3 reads TGTGCCAGCATTCGATCGGGTGGAAGCTCCTACAATGAGCAGTTCTTC. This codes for CASIRSGGSSYNEQFF.

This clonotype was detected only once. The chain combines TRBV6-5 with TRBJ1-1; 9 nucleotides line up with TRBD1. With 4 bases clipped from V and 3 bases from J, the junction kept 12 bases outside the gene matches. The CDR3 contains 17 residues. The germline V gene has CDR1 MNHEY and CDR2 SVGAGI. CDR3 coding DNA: TGTGCCAGCAGTTTGTCCGGGACAGGGATAGGGGACACTGAAGCTTTCTTT. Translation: CASSLSGTGIGDTEAFF.

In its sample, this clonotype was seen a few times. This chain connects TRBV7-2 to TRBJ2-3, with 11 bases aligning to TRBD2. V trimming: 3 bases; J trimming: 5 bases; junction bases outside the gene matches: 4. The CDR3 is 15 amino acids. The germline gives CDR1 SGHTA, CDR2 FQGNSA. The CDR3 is CASSFPLAGGDTQYF. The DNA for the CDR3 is TGTGCCAGCAGCTTCCCGCTAGCGGGAGGAGATACGCAGTATTTT.

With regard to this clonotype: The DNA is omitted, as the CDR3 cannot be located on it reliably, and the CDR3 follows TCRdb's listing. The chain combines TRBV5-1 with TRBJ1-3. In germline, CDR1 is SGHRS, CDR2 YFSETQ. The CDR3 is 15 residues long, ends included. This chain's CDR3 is CASSTSRVSGNTIYF.

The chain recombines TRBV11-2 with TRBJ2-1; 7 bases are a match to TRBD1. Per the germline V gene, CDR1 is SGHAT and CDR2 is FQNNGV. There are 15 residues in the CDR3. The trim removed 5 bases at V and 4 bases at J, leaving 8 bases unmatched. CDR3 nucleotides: TGTGCCAGCAGCGTGGGACAGAGAATTTACAATGAGCAGTTCTTC. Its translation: CASSVGQRIYNEQFF.

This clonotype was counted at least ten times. CDR3 loop: CSTLDGTGEEETQYF. The CDR3 DNA reads as TGCAGCACCCTCGACGGGACAGGAGAAGAAGAGACCCAGTACTTC. This chain joins TRBV29-1 and TRBJ2-5, with 8 bases identical to TRBD1. Germline CDR1 reads SQVTM; CDR2 reads ANQGSEA. The ends lost 8 bases at V and 3 bases at J; junction bases unmatched: 14. This CDR3 spans 15 amino acids.

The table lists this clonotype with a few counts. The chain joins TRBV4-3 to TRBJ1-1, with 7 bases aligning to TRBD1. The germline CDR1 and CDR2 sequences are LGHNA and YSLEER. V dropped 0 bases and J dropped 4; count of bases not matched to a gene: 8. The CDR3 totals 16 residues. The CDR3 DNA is TGCGCCAGCAGCCAAGACTTGGGCAGGGGGTCCACTGAAGCTTTCTTT. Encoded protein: CASSQDLGRGSTEAFF.

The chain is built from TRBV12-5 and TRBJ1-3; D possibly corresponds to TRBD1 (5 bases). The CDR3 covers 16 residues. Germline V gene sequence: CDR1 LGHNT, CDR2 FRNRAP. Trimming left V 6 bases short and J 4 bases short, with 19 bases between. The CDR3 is CASGHISGTDGNTIYF. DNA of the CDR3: TGTGCTAGTGGACATATATCCGGGACGGACGGAAACACCATATATTTT.

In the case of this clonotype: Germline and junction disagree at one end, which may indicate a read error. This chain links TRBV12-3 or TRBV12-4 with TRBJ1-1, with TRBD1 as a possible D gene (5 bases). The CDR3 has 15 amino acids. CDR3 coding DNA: TGTGCCAGCAGGTTAGGGGTCGACGGTAACACTGAAGCTTTCTTT. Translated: CASRLGVDGNTEAFF.

The CDR3 bases are TGTGCCATCCGGAACGGTTCCTCCTACGAGCAGTACTTC. Translating gives CAIRNGSSYEQYF. The chain is built from TRBV10-3 and TRBJ2-7, with no clear D. This CDR3 spans 13 amino acids. Germline V CDR1 and CDR2: ENHRY, SYGVKD. The ends were cut back, 8 bases at V and 0 bases at J, with 11 bases in the middle.

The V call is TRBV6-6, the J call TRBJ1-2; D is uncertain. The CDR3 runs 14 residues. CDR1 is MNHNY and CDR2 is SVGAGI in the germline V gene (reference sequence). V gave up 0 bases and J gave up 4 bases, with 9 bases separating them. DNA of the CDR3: TGTGCCAGCAGTTACTCGGCTGCAGGCTATGGCTACACCTTC. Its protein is CASSYSAAGYGYTF.

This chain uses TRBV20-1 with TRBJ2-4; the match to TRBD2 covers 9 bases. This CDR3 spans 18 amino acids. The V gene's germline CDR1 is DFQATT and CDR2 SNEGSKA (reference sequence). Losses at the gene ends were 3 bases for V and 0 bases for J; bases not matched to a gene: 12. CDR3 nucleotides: TGCAGTGCTAGTCGCCCGCGGGGGGGCGACCTAGCCAAAAACATTCAGTACTTC. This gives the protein CSASRPRGGDLAKNIQYF.

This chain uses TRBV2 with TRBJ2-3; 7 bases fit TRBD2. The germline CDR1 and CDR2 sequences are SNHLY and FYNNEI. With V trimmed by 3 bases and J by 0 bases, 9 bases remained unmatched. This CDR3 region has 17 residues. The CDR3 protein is CASSDSWSSGSTDTQYF. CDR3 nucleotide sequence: TGTGCCAGCAGTGACAGTTGGTCTAGCGGAAGCACAGATACGCAGTATTTT.

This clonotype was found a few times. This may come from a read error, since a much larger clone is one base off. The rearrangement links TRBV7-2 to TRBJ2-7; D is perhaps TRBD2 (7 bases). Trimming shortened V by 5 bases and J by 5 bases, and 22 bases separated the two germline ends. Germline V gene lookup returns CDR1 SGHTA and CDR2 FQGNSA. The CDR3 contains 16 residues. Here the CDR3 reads CASSPPTGRGLHEQYF. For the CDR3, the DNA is TGTGCCAGCAGCCCCCCGACGGGGCGGGGGCTGCACGAGCAGTACTTC.

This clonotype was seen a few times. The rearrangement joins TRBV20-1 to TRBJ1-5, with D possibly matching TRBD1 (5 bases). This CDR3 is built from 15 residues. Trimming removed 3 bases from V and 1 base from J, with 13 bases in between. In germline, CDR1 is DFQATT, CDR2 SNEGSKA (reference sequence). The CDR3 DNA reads TGCAGTGCTAGCTCCCTCCGGGACAGCAATCAGCCCCAGCATTTT. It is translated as CSASSLRDSNQPQHF.